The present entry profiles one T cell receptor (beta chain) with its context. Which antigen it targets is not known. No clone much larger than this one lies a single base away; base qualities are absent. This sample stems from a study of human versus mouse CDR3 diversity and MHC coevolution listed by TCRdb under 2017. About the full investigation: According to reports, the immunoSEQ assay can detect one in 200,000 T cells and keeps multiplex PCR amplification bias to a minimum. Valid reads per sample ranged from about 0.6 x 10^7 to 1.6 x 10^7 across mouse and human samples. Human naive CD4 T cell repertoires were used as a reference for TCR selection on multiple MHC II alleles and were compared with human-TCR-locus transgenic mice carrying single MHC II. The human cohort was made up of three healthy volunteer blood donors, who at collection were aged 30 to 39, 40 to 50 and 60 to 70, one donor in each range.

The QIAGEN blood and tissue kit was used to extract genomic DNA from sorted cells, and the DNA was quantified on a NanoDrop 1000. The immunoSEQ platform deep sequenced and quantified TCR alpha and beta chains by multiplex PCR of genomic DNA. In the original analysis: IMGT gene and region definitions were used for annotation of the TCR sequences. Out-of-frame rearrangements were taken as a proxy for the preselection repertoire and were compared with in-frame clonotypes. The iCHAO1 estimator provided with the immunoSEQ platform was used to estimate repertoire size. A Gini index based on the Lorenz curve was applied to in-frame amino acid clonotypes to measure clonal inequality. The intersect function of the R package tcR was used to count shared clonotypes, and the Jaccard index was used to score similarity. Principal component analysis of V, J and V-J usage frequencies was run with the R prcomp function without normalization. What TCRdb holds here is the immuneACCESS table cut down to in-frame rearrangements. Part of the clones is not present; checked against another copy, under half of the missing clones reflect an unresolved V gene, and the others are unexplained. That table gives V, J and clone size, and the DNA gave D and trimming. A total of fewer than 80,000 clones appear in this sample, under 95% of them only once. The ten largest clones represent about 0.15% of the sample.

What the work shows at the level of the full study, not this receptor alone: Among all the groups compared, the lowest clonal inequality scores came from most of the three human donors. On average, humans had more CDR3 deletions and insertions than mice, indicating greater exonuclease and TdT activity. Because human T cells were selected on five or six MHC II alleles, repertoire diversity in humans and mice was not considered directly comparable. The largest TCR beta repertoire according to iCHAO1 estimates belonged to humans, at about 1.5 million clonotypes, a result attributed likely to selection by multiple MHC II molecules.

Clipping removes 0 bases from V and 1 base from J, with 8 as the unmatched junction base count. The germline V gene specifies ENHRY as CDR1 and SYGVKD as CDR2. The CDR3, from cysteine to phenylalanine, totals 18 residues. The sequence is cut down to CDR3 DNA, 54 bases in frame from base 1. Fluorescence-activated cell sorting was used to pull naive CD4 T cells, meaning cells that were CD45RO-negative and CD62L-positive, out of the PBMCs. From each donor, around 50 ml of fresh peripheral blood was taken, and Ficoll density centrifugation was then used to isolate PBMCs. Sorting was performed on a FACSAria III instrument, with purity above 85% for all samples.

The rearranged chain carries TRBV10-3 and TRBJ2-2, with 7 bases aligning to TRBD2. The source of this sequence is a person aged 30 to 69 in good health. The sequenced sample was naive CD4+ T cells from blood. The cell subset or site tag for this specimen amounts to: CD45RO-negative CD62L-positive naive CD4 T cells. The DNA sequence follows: TGTGCCATCAGTGAGTCTTCCGGGGGGTCCTGGAACACCGGGGAGCTGTTTTTT. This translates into CAISESSGGSWNTGELFF.